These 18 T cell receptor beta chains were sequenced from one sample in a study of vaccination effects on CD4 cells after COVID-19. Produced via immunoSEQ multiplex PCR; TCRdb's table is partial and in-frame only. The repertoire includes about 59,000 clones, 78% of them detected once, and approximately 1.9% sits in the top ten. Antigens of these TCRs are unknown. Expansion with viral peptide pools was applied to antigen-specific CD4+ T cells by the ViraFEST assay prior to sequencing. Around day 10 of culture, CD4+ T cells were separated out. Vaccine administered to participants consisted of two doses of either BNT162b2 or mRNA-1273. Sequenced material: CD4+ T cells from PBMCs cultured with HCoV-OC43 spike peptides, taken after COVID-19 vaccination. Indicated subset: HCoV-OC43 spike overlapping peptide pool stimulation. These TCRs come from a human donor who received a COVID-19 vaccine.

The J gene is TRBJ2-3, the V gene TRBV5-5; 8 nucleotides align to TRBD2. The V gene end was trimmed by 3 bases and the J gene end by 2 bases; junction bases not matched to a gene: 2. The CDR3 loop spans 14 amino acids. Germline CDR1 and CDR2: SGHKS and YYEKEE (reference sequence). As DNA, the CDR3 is TGTGCCAGCAGCTGGACTAGCAACACAGATACGCAGTATTTT. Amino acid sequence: CASSWTSNTDTQYF.

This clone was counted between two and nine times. The CDR3 nucleotides read TGTGCCAGCAGTTACAGGACAGGGGGAGAGCAGTACGTC. Translating gives CASSYRTGGEQYV. The rearrangement links TRBV6-2 or TRBV6-3 to TRBJ2-7; TRBD1 matches at 10 bases. The length of the CDR3 is 13 residues. CDR1 is MNHEY and CDR2 is SVGEGT in the germline V gene. V was clipped by 2 bases and J by 7 bases; unmatched bases: 2.

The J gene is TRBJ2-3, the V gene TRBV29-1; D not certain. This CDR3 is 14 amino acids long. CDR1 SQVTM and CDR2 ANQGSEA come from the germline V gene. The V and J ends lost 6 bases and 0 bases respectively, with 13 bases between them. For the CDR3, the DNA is TGCAGCGTCTATAAAGGACCTAGCACAGATACGCAGTATTTT. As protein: CSVYKGPSTDTQYF.

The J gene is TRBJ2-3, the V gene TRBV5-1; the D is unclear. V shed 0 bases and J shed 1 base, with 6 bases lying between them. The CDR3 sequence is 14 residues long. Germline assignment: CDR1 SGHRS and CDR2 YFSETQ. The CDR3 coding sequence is TGCGCCAGCAGCTTGGTAATGGGCACAGATACGCAGTATTTT. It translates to CASSLVMGTDTQYF. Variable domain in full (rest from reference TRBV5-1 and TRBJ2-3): KAGVTQTPRYLIKTRGQQVTLSCSPISGHRSVSWYQQTPGQGLQFLFEYFSETQRNKGNFPGRFSGRQFSNSRSEMNVSTLELGDSALYLCASSLVMGTDTQYFGPGTRLTVL.

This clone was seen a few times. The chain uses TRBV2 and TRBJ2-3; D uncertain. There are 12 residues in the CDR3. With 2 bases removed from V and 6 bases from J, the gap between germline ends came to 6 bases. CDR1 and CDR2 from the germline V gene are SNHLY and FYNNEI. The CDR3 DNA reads TGTGCCAGCAGTGAAAACCGGGATACGCAGTATTTT. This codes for CASSENRDTQYF.

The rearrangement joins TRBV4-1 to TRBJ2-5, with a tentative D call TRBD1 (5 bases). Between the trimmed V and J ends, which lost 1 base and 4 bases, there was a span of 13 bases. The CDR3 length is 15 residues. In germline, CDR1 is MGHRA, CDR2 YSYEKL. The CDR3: CASSQVSVRAETQYF. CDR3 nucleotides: TGCGCCAGCAGCCAAGTTTCCGTCAGGGCAGAGACCCAGTACTTC.

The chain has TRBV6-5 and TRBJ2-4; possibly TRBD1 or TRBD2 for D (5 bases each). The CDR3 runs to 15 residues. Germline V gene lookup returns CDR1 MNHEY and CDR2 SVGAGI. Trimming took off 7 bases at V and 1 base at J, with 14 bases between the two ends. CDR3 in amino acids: CASKDYGTAKNIQYF. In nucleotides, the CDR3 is TGTGCCAGCAAAGACTACGGGACCGCCAAAAACATTCAGTACTTC.

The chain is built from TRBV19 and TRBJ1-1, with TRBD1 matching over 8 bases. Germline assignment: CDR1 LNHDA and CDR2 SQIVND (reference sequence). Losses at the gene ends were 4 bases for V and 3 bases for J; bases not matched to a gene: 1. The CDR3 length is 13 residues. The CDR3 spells CASSTTGDTEAFF. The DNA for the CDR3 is TGTGCCAGTAGTACGACAGGGGACACTGAAGCTTTCTTT. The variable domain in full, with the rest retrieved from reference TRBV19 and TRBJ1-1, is DGGITQSPKYLFRKEGQNVTLSCEQNLNHDAMYWYRQDPGQGLRLIYYSQIVNDFQKGDIAEGYSVSREKKESFPLTVTSAQKNPTAFYLCASSTTGDTEAFFGQGTRLTVV.

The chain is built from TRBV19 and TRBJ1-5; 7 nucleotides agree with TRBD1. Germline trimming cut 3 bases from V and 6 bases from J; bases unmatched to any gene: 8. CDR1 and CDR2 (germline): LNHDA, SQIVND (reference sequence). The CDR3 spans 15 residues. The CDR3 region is CASSIERGLTQPQHF. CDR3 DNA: TGTGCCAGTAGTATTGAGAGGGGGCTTACTCAGCCCCAGCATTTT.

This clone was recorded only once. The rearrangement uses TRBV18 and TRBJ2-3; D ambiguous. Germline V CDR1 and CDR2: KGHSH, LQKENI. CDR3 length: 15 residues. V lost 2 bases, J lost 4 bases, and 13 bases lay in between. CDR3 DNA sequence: TGTGCCAGCTCACCATCGGGCCCCCGGGCAGATACGCAGTATTTT. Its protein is CASSPSGPRADTQYF.

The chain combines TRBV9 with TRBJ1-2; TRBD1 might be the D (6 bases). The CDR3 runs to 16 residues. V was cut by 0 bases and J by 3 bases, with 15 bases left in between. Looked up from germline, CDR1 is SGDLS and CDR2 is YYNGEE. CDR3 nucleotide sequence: TGTGCCAGCAGCGTAGCAGGGGACCCCAACTACTATGGCTACACCTTC. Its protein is CASSVAGDPNYYGYTF.

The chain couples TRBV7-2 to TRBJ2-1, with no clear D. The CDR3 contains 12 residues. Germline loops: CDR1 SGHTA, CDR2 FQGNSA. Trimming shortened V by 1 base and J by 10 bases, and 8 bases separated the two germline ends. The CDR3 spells CASSLVAGEQFF. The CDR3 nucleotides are TGTGCCAGCAGCTTAGTGGCCGGGGAGCAGTTCTTC.

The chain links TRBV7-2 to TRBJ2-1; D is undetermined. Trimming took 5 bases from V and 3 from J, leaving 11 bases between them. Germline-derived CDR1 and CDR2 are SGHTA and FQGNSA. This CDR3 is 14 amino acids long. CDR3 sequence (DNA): TGTGCCAGCAGCCCTCTTAGCAGCTACAATGAGCAGTTCTTC. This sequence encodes CASSPLSSYNEQFF.

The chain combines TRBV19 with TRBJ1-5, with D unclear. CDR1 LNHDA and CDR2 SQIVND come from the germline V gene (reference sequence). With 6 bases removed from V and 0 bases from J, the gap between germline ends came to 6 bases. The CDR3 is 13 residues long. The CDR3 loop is CASSLPSNQPQHF. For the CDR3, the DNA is TGTGCCAGTAGCCTCCCTAGCAATCAGCCCCAGCATTTT.

CDR3 in amino acids: CASRWTGGSYEQYV. CDR3 nucleotide sequence: TGTGCCAGCAGATGGACAGGGGGTTCCTACGAGCAGTACGTC. The chain uses TRBV28 and TRBJ2-7; 10 positions agree with TRBD1. The germline gives CDR1 MDHEN, CDR2 SYDVKM. The CDR3 spans 14 residues. V lost 6 bases to trimming and J lost 1 base; unmatched junction nucleotides: 3.

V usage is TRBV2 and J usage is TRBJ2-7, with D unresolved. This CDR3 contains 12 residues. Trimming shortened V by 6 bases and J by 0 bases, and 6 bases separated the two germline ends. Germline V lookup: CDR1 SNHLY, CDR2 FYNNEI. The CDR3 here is CASRMGSYEQYV. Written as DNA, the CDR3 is TGTGCCAGCAGAATGGGCTCCTACGAGCAGTACGTC.

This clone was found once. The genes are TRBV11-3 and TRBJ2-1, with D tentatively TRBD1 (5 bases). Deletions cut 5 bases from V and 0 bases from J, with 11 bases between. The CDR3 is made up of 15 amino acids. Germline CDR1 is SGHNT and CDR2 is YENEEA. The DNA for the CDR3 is TGTGCCAGCAGCCCTGACAGACTCTCCTACAATGAGCAGTTCTTC. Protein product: CASSPDRLSYNEQFF.

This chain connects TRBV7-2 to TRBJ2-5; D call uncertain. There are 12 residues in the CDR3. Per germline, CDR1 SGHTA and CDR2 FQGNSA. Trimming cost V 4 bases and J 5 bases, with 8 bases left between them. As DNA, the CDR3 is TGTGCCAGCAGCTACTCCGGTGAGACCCAGTACTTC. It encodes CASSYSGETQYF.